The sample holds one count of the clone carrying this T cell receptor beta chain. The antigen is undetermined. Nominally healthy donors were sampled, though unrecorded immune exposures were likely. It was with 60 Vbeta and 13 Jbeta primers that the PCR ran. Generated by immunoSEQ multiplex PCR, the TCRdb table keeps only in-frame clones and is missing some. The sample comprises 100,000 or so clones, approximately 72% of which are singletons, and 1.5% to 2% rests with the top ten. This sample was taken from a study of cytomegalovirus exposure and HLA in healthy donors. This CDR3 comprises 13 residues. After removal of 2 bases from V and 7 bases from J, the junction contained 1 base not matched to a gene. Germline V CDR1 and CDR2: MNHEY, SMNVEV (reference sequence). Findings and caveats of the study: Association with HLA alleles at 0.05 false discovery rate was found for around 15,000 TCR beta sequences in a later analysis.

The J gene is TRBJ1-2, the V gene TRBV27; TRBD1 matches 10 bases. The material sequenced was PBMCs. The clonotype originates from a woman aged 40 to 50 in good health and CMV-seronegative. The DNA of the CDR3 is TGTGCCAGCAGTTTAGGGACAGGGGCTGGCTACACCTTC. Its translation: CASSLGTGAGYTF.